This entry lists 31 T cell receptor beta chains sequenced from one sample in a study of T-cell reconstitution after alpha-beta-depleted transplantation in children. Construction of the TCRbeta library involved unique molecular identifiers. Each CDR3 protein is one row after TCRdb ran MiXCR on the PCR reads. The table records over 85,000 distinct CDR3 sequences, 7% to 8% of them present only once. The sample was PBMCs, taken before TCRalphabeta/CD19-depleted stem cell transplant. Every receptor here comes from a boy aged 2 to 10 with acute lymphoblastic leukemia, due to receive a stem cell transplant.

This clonotype was observed at least ten times. The chain combines TRBV5-4 with TRBJ1-2; no reliable D call. The CDR3 runs to 14 residues. With 0 bases removed from V and 5 bases from J, the gap between germline ends came to 11 bases. Per germline, CDR1 SGHNT and CDR2 YYREEE (reference sequence). For the CDR3, the DNA is TGTGCCAGCAGCTTGGGGGCGGAACCTTATGGCTACACCTTC. It yields the protein CASSLGAEPYGYTF.

This clonotype was recorded many times. The chain joins TRBV20-1 to TRBJ1-4; 9 bases are shared with TRBD1. There are 14 residues in the CDR3. Unmatched junction bases numbered 14, after V lost 6 bases and J lost 12 bases. Germline V gene lookup returns CDR1 DFQATT and CDR2 SNEGSKA (reference sequence). The CDR3 nucleotides are TGCAGTGCAAACCCAGGACAGGGGATCGGGGAACTGTTTTTT. Protein: CSANPGQGIGELFF.

This clonotype turned up a few times. The genes are TRBV15 and TRBJ2-7; D possibly corresponds to TRBD1 (6 bases). CDR1 is LNHNV and CDR2 is YYDKDF in the germline V gene (reference sequence). The length of the CDR3 is 12 residues. V was cut by 0 bases and J by 11 bases, with 11 bases left in between. The CDR3: CATSRDGWDKYF. CDR3 nucleotide sequence: TGTGCCACCAGCAGAGATGGTTGGGACAAGTACTTC. The full variable domain, rest sourced from reference TRBV15 and TRBJ2-7, is DAMVIQNPRYQVTQFGKPVTLSCSQTLNHNVMYWYQQKSSQAPKLLFHYYDKDFNNEADTPDNFQSRRPNTSFCFLDIRSPGLGDTAMYLCATSRDGWDKYFGPGTRLTVT.

This clonotype was seen many times. The gene calls are TRBV10-3 and TRBJ1-1, with D unresolved. CDR3 length equals 13 residues. The V end was cut by 11 bases, the J end by 1 base, with 14 bases between. CDR1 is ENHRY and CDR2 is SYGVKD in the germline V gene. CDR3 residues: CAVWTGQNTEAFF. Written as DNA, the CDR3 is TGTGCCGTGTGGACGGGCCAGAACACTGAAGCTTTCTTT.

This clonotype was recorded at least ten times. The chain uses TRBV20-1 and TRBJ2-5; D might be TRBD1 (6 bases). This CDR3 is built from 14 residues. Germline CDR1 and CDR2: DFQATT and SNEGSKA (reference sequence). V was trimmed by 6 bases and J by 2 bases, leaving 16 bases between them. The CDR3 is CSASPGHQQETQYF. The CDR3 nucleotides read TGCAGTGCCTCACCGGGACACCAACAAGAGACCCAGTACTTC.

V gene TRBV3-1 combines with J gene TRBJ2-5; 10 nucleotides line up with TRBD2. Germline assignment: CDR1 LGHDT and CDR2 YNNKEL (reference sequence). Losses at the gene ends were 5 bases for V and 5 bases for J; bases not matched to a gene: 8. The CDR3 is 15 amino acids. CDR3: CASSYPSGGTETQYF. The CDR3 DNA reads as TGTGCCAGCAGCTATCCTAGCGGGGGTACGGAGACCCAGTACTTC.

This clonotype was recorded a few times. This chain connects TRBV5-1 to TRBJ2-1, with D tentatively TRBD2 (6 bases). Germline loops: CDR1 SGHRS, CDR2 YFSETQ. The CDR3 sequence is 15 residues long. Between the trimmed V and J ends, which lost 9 bases and 0 bases, there was a span of 16 bases. The CDR3 bases are TGCGCCACATCTCCCGGGACTCACTCCTACAATGAGCAGTTCTTC. It encodes CATSPGTHSYNEQFF.

At least ten counts were recorded for this clonotype. The V and J genes are TRBV5-1 and TRBJ2-2; no clear D. Germline V gene lookup returns CDR1 SGHRS and CDR2 YFSETQ. There are 14 residues in the CDR3. Trimming took 2 bases from V and 0 from J, leaving 5 bases between them. The CDR3 sequence: CASSFGPNTGELFF. The CDR3 DNA reads as TGCGCCAGCAGCTTTGGTCCGAACACCGGGGAGCTGTTTTTT.

This clonotype was counted between two and nine times. The V call is TRBV2, the J call TRBJ2-3; 8 bases fit TRBD2. CDR3 size: 15 residues. In germline, CDR1 is SNHLY, CDR2 FYNNEI. Trimming at V came to 4 bases and at J to 6 bases, leaving 9 bases not matched to a gene. The CDR3 DNA sequence: TGTGCCAGCAGTGGGGAGCGGGGGATTGGGGATACGCAGTATTTT. Its protein is CASSGERGIGDTQYF.

DNA of the CDR3: TGCAGTGCTAGGACAGGAACAGGCCAAGAGACCCAGTACTTC. It translates to CSARTGTGQETQYF. The V gene is TRBV20-1, the J gene TRBJ2-5; possible D gene TRBD1, 6 bases. Trimming removed 3 bases from V and 1 base from J, with 12 bases in between. CDR1 and CDR2 from the germline V gene are DFQATT and SNEGSKA (reference sequence). The CDR3 runs 14 residues.

There are a few counts of this clonotype. V gene TRBV11-2 combines with J gene TRBJ1-1, with D possibly being TRBD1 (6 bases). The germline V and J ends were trimmed by 1 base and 6 bases, with 12 bases remaining between them. Germline CDR1 is SGHAT and CDR2 is FQNNGV. The CDR3 has 14 amino acids. The CDR3 reads CASSLVRTEAEAFF. CDR3 nucleotides: TGTGCCAGCAGCTTAGTACGGACAGAGGCTGAAGCTTTCTTT.

This clonotype was seen many times. The chain uses TRBV5-6 and TRBJ2-1; 8 bases agree with TRBD2. J was trimmed by 1 base and V by 2 bases; bases with no gene match: 8. The CDR3 spans 17 residues. Germline CDR1 is SGHDT and CDR2 is YYEEEE. The CDR3 here is CASSFAWGTRSYNEQFF. As DNA, the CDR3 is TGTGCCAGCAGCTTCGCTTGGGGGACTAGATCCTACAATGAGCAGTTCTTC.

This clonotype was found many times. The V call is TRBV14, the J call TRBJ2-7, with 7 bases lining up with TRBD2. Germline V gene sequence: CDR1 SGHDN, CDR2 FVKESK. This CDR3 region has 17 residues. V dropped 4 bases and J dropped 0; count of bases not matched to a gene: 12. The CDR3 DNA is TGTGCCAGCAGCCCTTTGGGGGGGGAGTCCAGCTCCTACGAGCAGTACTTC. This sequence encodes CASSPLGGESSSYEQYF.

The chain is built from TRBV7-9 and TRBJ1-6; weak D call: TRBD1 (5 bases). CDR1 is SEHNR, CDR2 FQNEAQ, per germline (reference sequence). Trimming stripped 7 bases from V and 7 bases from J, with 8 bases between. CDR3 length: 12 residues. CDR3 sequence: CASNNRNSPLHF. In DNA form, the CDR3 reads TGTGCCAGCAACAACAGGAATTCACCCCTCCACTTT.

The V gene is TRBV7-8, the J gene TRBJ1-1, with a weak D call TRBD1 (5 bases). Per germline, CDR1 SGHVS and CDR2 FQNEAQ. Trimming cost V 5 bases and J 4 bases, with 14 bases left between them. This CDR3 is built from 14 residues. Here the CDR3 DNA reads TGTGCCAGCAGCCCCCGGGAGGGGACCACTGAAGCTTTCTTT. It translates to CASSPREGTTEAFF.

This clonotype came up a few times. V and J are TRBV20-1 and TRBJ2-7; a weak D match, TRBD2 (5 bases). The germline V and J ends were trimmed by 6 bases and 2 bases, with 8 bases remaining between them. The CDR3 contains 11 residues. From germline, CDR1 is DFQATT and CDR2 SNEGSKA (reference sequence). As DNA, the CDR3 is TGCAGTGCAGAGGGAACCTACGAGCAGTACTTC. It yields the protein CSAEGTYEQYF.

This clonotype was seen ten or more times. The chain has TRBV29-1 and TRBJ2-3; D is unclear. Per the germline V gene, CDR1 is SQVTM and CDR2 is ANQGSEA. This CDR3 has 12 residues. V lost 4 bases, J lost 0 bases, and 5 bases lay in between. CDR3 in DNA: TGCAGCGTTGGATATAGCACAGATACGCAGTATTTT. Amino acid sequence: CSVGYSTDTQYF.

This clonotype appeared a few times. CDR3 DNA sequence: TGCGCCAGCAGCCCTCGGACAGGCGAACACTCTGAAGCTTTCTTT. Translating it yields CASSPRTGEHSEAFF. The V call is TRBV5-1, the J call TRBJ1-1; 7 positions agree with TRBD1. Unmatched junction bases numbered 12, after V lost 4 bases and J lost 6 bases. This CDR3 region has 15 residues. Germline-derived CDR1 and CDR2 are SGHRS and YFSETQ.

Only a few counts were recorded for this clonotype. This chain uses TRBV12-3 or TRBV12-4 with TRBJ2-3, with D unclear. The ends were cut back, 0 bases at V and 0 bases at J, with 7 bases in the middle. CDR3 size: 15 residues. The CDR3 coding sequence is TGTGCCAGCAGTTTAGCCGTACCAAGCACAGATACGCAGTATTTT. Its translation: CASSLAVPSTDTQYF.

This clonotype was seen many times. The chain uses TRBV27 and TRBJ2-3; 7 bases are a match to TRBD2. V was pared by 3 bases and J by 2 bases, with 8 bases of the junction left unmatched. CDR1 is MNHEY and CDR2 is SMNVEV in the germline V gene (reference sequence). This CDR3 region has 16 residues. The CDR3 loop reads CASSFRAGRYTDTQYF. The CDR3 bases are TGTGCCAGCAGTTTCCGAGCGGGGCGATACACAGATACGCAGTATTTT.

This clonotype was observed at least ten times. The V call is TRBV7-6, the J call TRBJ2-7, with D possibly being TRBD1 or TRBD2 (6 bases each). CDR3 length: 16 amino acids. Per the germline V gene, CDR1 is SGHVS and CDR2 is FNYEAQ. Trimming stripped 5 bases from V and 0 bases from J, with 17 bases between. CDR3 in DNA: TGTGCCAGCAGCCCTTTCCCGGGGGCACTCTCCTACGAGCAGTACTTC. Its protein is CASSPFPGALSYEQYF.

The table lists this clonotype with a few counts. The V and J genes are TRBV4-3 and TRBJ2-3; 7 bases map to TRBD1. CDR1 is LGHNA, CDR2 YSLEER, per germline. The trim removed 2 bases at V and 0 bases at J, leaving 5 bases unmatched. This CDR3 is built from 16 residues. The DNA for the CDR3 is TGCGCCAGCAGCCAATCAGGGGGTACTAGCACAGATACGCAGTATTTT. This gives the protein CASSQSGGTSTDTQYF.

This clonotype came up a few times. The V call is TRBV7-2, the J call TRBJ2-1; D is unresolved. Germline V lookup: CDR1 SGHTA, CDR2 FQGNSA. The CDR3 runs 16 residues. Trimming removed 1 base from V and 0 bases from J, with 10 bases in between. The CDR3 nucleotides read TGTGCCAGCAGCTTAGATAAGGTAGTCTCCTACAATGAGCAGTTCTTC. It specifies CASSLDKVVSYNEQFF.

This clonotype has only a few counts. The chain links TRBV28 to TRBJ2-5, with 15 bases lining up with TRBD2. V was clipped by 4 bases and J by 4 bases; unmatched bases: 13. The CDR3 is 19 amino acids. CDR1 MDHEN and CDR2 SYDVKM come from the germline V gene. The CDR3 bases are TGTGCCAGCAGTTCCCAAGGACTAGCGGGGGGGTTTTGGGGAGAGACCCAGTACTTC. Translated: CASSSQGLAGGFWGETQYF.

This clonotype showed up many times. This chain uses TRBV13 with TRBJ1-4; 10 bases map to TRBD1. Per germline, CDR1 PRHDT and CDR2 FYEKMQ (reference sequence). The CDR3 sequence is 17 residues long. V lost 5 bases, J lost 3 bases, and 9 bases stayed unmatched. As DNA, the CDR3 is TGTGCCAGCAGCCTAGCGGGACAGGGGTCGGCTAATGAAAAACTGTTTTTT. It specifies CASSLAGQGSANEKLFF.

The chain uses TRBV7-9 and TRBJ2-1, with D perhaps matching TRBD1 or TRBD2 (6 bases each). The CDR3 spans 15 residues. The ends were cut back, 2 bases at V and 7 bases at J, with 15 bases in the middle. The germline V gene encodes CDR1 SEHNR and CDR2 FQNEAQ (reference sequence). As DNA, the CDR3 is TGTGCCAGCAGCTTACGTGGGGGGCCCTGGAATGAGCAGTTCTTC. Protein: CASSLRGGPWNEQFF.

The J gene is TRBJ2-2, the V gene TRBV5-1; 8 bases agree with TRBD2. The CDR3 has 15 residues. Looked up from germline, CDR1 is SGHRS and CDR2 is YFSETQ. J gave up 3 bases and V 7 bases, and 8 bases lay outside the gene matches. The CDR3 DNA reads TGCGCCAGCCGGAAGGAGACTAGCGACACCGGGGAGCTGTTTTTT. It codes for CASRKETSDTGELFF.

This clonotype was seen only a few times. The chain links TRBV5-4 to TRBJ2-3; TRBD2 matches 8 bases. V gave up 4 bases and J gave up 0 bases; unmatched junction bases: 7. CDR1 is SGHNT and CDR2 is YYREEE in the germline V gene (reference sequence). The CDR3 length is 16 residues. As DNA, the CDR3 is TGTGCCAGCAGCATAGCAGCGGGGGCTAGCACAGATACGCAGTATTTT. Translation gives CASSIAAGASTDTQYF.

There are many counts of this clonotype. The V gene is TRBV28, the J gene TRBJ2-2; 9 nucleotides line up with TRBD1. CDR1 and CDR2 (germline): MDHEN, SYDVKM. V trimming: 7 bases; J trimming: 7 bases; junction bases outside the gene matches: 7. This CDR3 comprises 14 residues. CDR3 sequence: CASTEQGANGELFF. As DNA, the CDR3 is TGTGCCAGCACCGAACAGGGGGCTAACGGGGAGCTGTTTTTT.

This clonotype came up many times. This chain links TRBV20-1 with TRBJ2-2; D is undetermined. CDR1 is DFQATT and CDR2 is SNEGSKA in the germline V gene (reference sequence). The germline V and J ends were trimmed by 3 bases and 4 bases, with 18 bases remaining between them. The CDR3 loop spans 16 amino acids. The CDR3: CSASPPAPRGTGELFF. CDR3 bases: TGCAGTGCTAGTCCCCCGGCCCCTCGTGGCACCGGGGAGCTGTTTTTT.

This clonotype was observed many times. The chain couples TRBV5-1 to TRBJ2-5; the D is unclear. The V end lost 6 bases, the J end lost 4 bases, and 16 bases lay between the germline ends. This CDR3 has 14 amino acids. Germline-derived CDR1 and CDR2 are SGHRS and YFSETQ. CDR3: CASTVQTSAETQYF. The CDR3 DNA reads as TGCGCCAGCACCGTTCAGACCTCCGCAGAGACCCAGTACTTC.